Detailed here is one T cell receptor (beta chain). The CDR3 is made up of 13 amino acids. With 0 bases removed from V and 4 bases from J, the gap between germline ends came to 3 bases. The germline V gene encodes CDR1 MNHEY and CDR2 SVGAGI. This entry is derived from a study of cytomegalovirus exposure and HLA in healthy donors. PCR primers comprised 60 Vbeta and 13 Jbeta primers. This table comes from immunoSEQ multiplex PCR, and its TCRdb copy is limited to in-frame clones, with some not included. This sample yields fewer than 200,000 clones, of which roughly 84% are seen a single time; roughly 1.5% belongs to the top ten.

Material: PBMCs. V and J are TRBV6-5 and TRBJ2-2; no firm D call. The clonotype originates from a male donor in good health and CMV-seronegative. DNA for the CDR3: TGTGCCAGCAGTTACTCCGGCACCGGGGAGCTGTTTTTT. Protein: CASSYSGTGELFF.